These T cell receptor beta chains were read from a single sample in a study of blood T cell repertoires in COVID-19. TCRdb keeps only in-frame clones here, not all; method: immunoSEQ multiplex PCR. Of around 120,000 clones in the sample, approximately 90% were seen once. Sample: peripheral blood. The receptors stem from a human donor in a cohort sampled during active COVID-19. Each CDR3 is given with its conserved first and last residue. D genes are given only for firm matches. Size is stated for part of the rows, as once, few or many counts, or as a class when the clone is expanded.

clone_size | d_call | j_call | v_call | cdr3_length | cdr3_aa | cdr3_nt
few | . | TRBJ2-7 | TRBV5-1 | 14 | CASSIDRISYEQYF | TGCGCCAGCAGCATCGACAGGATCTCCTACGAGCAGTACTTC
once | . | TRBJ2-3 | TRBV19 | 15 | CASSIGVATTDTQYF | TGTGCCAGTAGTATCGGCGTAGCTACCACAGATACGCAGTATTTT
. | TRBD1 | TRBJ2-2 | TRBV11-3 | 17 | CASSLTPGTGNTGELFF | TGTGCCAGCAGCTTAACCCCCGGGACAGGCAACACCGGGGAGCTGTTTTTT
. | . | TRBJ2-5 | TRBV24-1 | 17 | CATSGPPGVGTQETQYF | TGTGCCACCAGTGGTCCCCCAGGGGTCGGGACCCAAGAGACCCAGTACTTC
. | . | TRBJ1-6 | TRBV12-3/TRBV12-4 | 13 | CASSALSDSPLHF | TGTGCCAGCAGCGCCTTATCGGATTCACCCCTCCACTTT
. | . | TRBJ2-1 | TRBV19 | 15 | CASSIGLAPSNEQFF | TGTGCCAGTAGTATAGGCCTAGCGCCTTCTAATGAGCAGTTCTTC
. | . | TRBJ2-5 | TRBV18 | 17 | CASSPPGGLTRKETQYF | TGTGCCAGCTCACCACCTGGAGGGTTAACGCGTAAGGAGACCCAGTACTTC
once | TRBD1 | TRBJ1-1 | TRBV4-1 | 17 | CASSQERDRGRGTEAFF | TGCGCCAGCAGCCAAGAGCGAGACAGGGGAAGAGGCACTGAAGCTTTCTTT
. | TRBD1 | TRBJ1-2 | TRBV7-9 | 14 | CAASNRGGMWGYTF | TGTGCCGCATCGAACAGGGGAGGCATGTGGGGCTACACCTTC
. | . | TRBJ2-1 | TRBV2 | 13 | CASAPNRANEQFF | TGTGCCAGCGCCCCAAACAGGGCGAATGAGCAGTTCTTC
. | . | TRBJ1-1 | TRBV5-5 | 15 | CASSSDPGANTEAFF | TGTGCCAGCAGCTCTGACCCAGGGGCAAACACTGAAGCTTTCTTT
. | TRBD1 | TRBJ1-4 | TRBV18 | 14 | CASSQDRGDEKLFF | TGTGCCAGCTCACAGGACAGGGGTGATGAAAAACTGTTTTTT
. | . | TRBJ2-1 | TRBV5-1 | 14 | CASSLVLASNEQFF | TGCGCCAGCAGCTTGGTACTAGCATCCAATGAGCAGTTCTTC
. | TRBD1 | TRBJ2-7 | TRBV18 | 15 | CASSPDIGTGVEQYF | TGTGCCAGCTCACCAGATATCGGGACAGGGGTCGAGCAGTACTTC
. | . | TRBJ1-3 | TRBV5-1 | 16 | CASSLAPGATGNTIYF | TGCGCCAGCAGCTTGGCCCCAGGGGCGACGGGAAACACCATATATTTT
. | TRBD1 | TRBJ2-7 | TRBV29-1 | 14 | CSVLRGQGSYEQYF | TGCAGCGTCCTGAGGGGACAGGGGTCCTACGAGCAGTACTTC
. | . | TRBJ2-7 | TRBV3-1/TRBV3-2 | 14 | CASSVSGGPYEQYF | TGTGCCAGCAGCGTTAGCGGCGGCCCCTACGAGCAGTACTTC
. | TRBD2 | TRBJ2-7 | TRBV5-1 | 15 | CASSFTSGVSYEQYF | TGCGCCAGCAGCTTTACTAGCGGTGTGAGCTACGAGCAGTACTTC
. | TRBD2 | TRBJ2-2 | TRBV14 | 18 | CASSQDSPLAGETGELFF | TGTGCCAGCAGCCAAGACTCCCCGCTAGCGGGAGAAACCGGGGAGCTGTTTTTT
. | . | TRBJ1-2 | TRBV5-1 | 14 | CASSPDGGDYGYTF | TGCGCCAGCAGTCCGGATGGGGGCGACTATGGCTACACCTTC
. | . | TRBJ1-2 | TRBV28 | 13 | CASSFPPSYGYTF | TGTGCCAGCAGTTTCCCCCCTAGCTATGGCTACACCTTC
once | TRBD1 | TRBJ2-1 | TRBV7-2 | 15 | CASSSGGQGKAEQFF | TGTGCCAGCAGCTCCGGGGGACAGGGTAAGGCTGAGCAGTTCTTC
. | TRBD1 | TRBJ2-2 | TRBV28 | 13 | CASLQGLTGELFF | TGTGCCAGTCTACAGGGGTTAACCGGGGAGCTGTTTTTT
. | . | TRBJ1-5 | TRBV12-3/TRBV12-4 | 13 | CASSTQGSQPQHF | TGTGCCAGCAGTACACAGGGAAGTCAGCCCCAGCATTTT
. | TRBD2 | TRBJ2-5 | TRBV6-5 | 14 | CASIRLAGEETQYF | TGTGCCAGCATCCGACTAGCGGGGGAGGAGACCCAGTACTTC
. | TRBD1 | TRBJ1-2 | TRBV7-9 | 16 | CASSRQGTGVHYGYTF | TGTGCCAGCAGTCGACAGGGGACAGGAGTTCACTATGGCTACACCTTC
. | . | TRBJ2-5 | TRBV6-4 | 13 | CASREDSWETQYF | TGTGCCAGCAGGGAGGACAGTTGGGAGACCCAGTACTTC
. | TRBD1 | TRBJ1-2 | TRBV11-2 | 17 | CASSSLRGTVARKGYTF | TGTGCCAGCAGCTCCCTCCGGGGGACAGTGGCGAGGAAAGGCTACACCTTC
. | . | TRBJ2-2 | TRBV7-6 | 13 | CASSLVESGELFF | TGTGCCAGCAGCTTGGTCGAGAGCGGGGAGCTGTTTTTT